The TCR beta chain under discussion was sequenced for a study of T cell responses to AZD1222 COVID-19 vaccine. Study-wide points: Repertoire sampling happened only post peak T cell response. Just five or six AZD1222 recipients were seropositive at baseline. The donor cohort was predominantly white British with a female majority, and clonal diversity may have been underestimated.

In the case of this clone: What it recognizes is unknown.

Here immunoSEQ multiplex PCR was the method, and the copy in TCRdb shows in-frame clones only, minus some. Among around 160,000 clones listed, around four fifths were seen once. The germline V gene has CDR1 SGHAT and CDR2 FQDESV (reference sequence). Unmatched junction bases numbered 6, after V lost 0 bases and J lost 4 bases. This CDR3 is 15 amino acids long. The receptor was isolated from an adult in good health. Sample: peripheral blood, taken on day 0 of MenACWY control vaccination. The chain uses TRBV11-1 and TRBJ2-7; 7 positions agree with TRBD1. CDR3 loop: CASSLASDRIYEQYF. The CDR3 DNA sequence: TGTGCCAGCAGCTTAGCGTCGGACAGGATTTACGAGCAGTACTTC. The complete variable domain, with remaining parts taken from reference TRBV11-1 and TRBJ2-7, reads EAEVAQSPRYKITEKSQAVAFWCDPISGHATLYWYRQILGQGPELLVQFQDESVVDDSQLPKDRFSAERLKGVDSTLKIQPAELGDSAMYLCASSLASDRIYEQYFGPGTRLTVT.